The 20 T cell receptor beta chains below all came from one sample that was sequenced in a study of shared clonotypes between healthy human individuals. Method: immunoSEQ multiplex PCR; TCRdb's copy keeps in-frame clones and lacks some. The sample includes 600,000 to 750,000 clones, around 77% of them seen just once. Sequencing was done on a sample of memory CD4+ T cells sorted from blood. Subset defined: CD45RA-negative fraction. The source is a young woman in good health.

On this clone itself: This may be a read error, as it is one base from a much larger clone. In the same sample, other DNA sequences code for this CDR3. The chain links TRBV5-1 to TRBJ2-3; a possible D gene is TRBD2 (6 bases). Deletions cut 0 bases from V and 2 bases from J, with 7 bases between. This CDR3 has 14 residues. CDR1 is SGHRS and CDR2 is YFSETQ in the germline V gene. CDR3 sequence reads: CASSLGTTTDTQYF. In nucleotides, the CDR3 is TGCGCCAGCAGCTTGGGGACTACCACAGATACGCAGTATTTT. The full variable domain, rest sourced from reference TRBV5-1 and TRBJ2-3, is KAGVTQTPRYLIKTRGQQVTLSCSPISGHRSVSWYQQTPGQGLQFLFEYFSETQRNKGNFPGRFSGRQFSNSRSEMNVSTLELGDSALYLCASSLGTTTDTQYFGPGTRLTVL.

V gene TRBV15 combines with J gene TRBJ2-2; 7 bases map to TRBD2. The CDR3 loop spans 17 amino acids. The germline V gene encodes CDR1 LNHNV and CDR2 YYDKDF (reference sequence). With 4 bases clipped from V and 3 bases from J, the junction kept 11 bases outside the gene matches. The CDR3 DNA reads as TGTGCCACCAGCAAAGGGGCGACTAGCATATACACCGGGGAGCTGTTTTTT. Protein sequence: CATSKGATSIYTGELFF.

The rearrangement uses TRBV7-9 and TRBJ2-2; 7 positions agree with TRBD2. There are 17 residues in the CDR3. J was trimmed by 5 bases and V by 4 bases; bases with no gene match: 13. Germline V gene sequence: CDR1 SEHNR, CDR2 FQNEAQ (reference sequence). CDR3 nucleotides: TGTGCCAGCAGCTCACGCACTAGCGCGTCTAGTACCGGGGAGCTGTTTTTT. Translating gives CASSSRTSASSTGELFF. Full variable domain (rest looked up from reference TRBV7-9 and TRBJ2-2): DTGVSQNPRHKITKRGQNVTFRCDPISEHNRLYWYRQTLGQGPEFLTYFQNEAQLEKSRLLSDRFSAERPKGSFSTLEIQRTEQGDSAMYLCASSSRTSASSTGELFFGEGSRLTVL.

Turning to this clone: The same CDR3 can be traced to other DNA sequences in this sample. CDR3: CASSPDIYEQYF. For the CDR3, the DNA is TGTGCCAGCTCACCAGACATCTACGAGCAGTACTTC. The V and J genes are TRBV18 and TRBJ2-7; D uncertain. Germline CDR1 and CDR2: KGHSH and LQKENI. This CDR3 is 12 amino acids long. V was shortened by 2 bases and J by 3 bases, with 5 bases between the two germline ends.

The chain uses TRBV5-1 and TRBJ2-5; TRBD2 matches at 13 bases. Germline CDR1 is SGHRS and CDR2 is YFSETQ. V lost 0 bases, J lost 3 bases, and 5 bases stayed unmatched. CDR3 length: 17 residues. This chain's CDR3 is CASSLARGTSGKETQYF. The CDR3 coding sequence is TGCGCCAGCAGCTTGGCACGTGGGACTAGCGGGAAAGAGACCCAGTACTTC.

The V and J genes are TRBV5-1 and TRBJ2-1; D remains ambiguous. This CDR3 comprises 15 residues. Germline lookup yields CDR1 SGHRS and CDR2 YFSETQ. Trimming shortened V by 2 bases and J by 0 bases, and 9 bases separated the two germline ends. The CDR3 nucleotides read TGCGCCAGCAGCTTCGATATTAGCTCCTACAATGAGCAGTTCTTC. Translated, it gives CASSFDISSYNEQFF.

To note about this clone: A clone one base away is much larger, so this may be a read error. Additional DNA sequences in this sample encode the identical CDR3. The chain combines TRBV2 with TRBJ2-5; D is ambiguous. CDR3 size: 11 residues. From germline, CDR1 is SNHLY and CDR2 FYNNEI. V lost 8 bases and J 0 bases, leaving 4 bases between the germline ends. The CDR3 sequence is CASRYQETQYF. The CDR3 DNA follows: TGTGCCAGCCGTTACCAAGAGACCCAGTACTTC.

The chain combines TRBV6-5 with TRBJ2-7, with 9 positions matching TRBD2. Germline loops: CDR1 MNHEY, CDR2 SVGAGI. Unmatched junction bases numbered 2, after V lost 2 bases and J lost 0 bases. The CDR3 covers 15 residues. CDR3 region: CASSYRSGSSYEQYF. CDR3 nucleotides: TGTGCCAGCAGTTACCGTAGCGGGAGCTCCTACGAGCAGTACTTC.

The V and J genes are TRBV28 and TRBJ1-2, with D tentatively TRBD1 (6 bases). The CDR3 totals 12 residues. The V gene lost 5 bases and the J gene lost 6 bases, with 10 bases spanning the gap. The V gene's germline CDR1 is MDHEN and CDR2 SYDVKM. The CDR3 protein is CASSANRDGYTF. CDR3 sequence (DNA): TGTGCCAGCAGTGCCAACAGGGATGGCTACACCTTC.

The chain carries TRBV5-1 and TRBJ2-7, with 11 positions matching TRBD1. In germline, CDR1 is SGHRS, CDR2 YFSETQ. J lost 3 bases, V lost 3 bases, and 8 bases had no gene match. The length of the CDR3 is 16 residues. Here the CDR3 reads CASSYHPGQGVYEQYF. CDR3 bases: TGCGCCAGCAGCTATCACCCGGGACAGGGGGTCTACGAGCAGTACTTC.

V and J are TRBV7-9 and TRBJ2-3; TRBD2 is a possible D gene (5 bases). Germline assignment: CDR1 SEHNR and CDR2 FQNEAQ (reference sequence). The V and J ends lost 3 bases and 4 bases respectively, with 14 bases between them. The CDR3 is made up of 15 amino acids. DNA for the CDR3: TGTGCCAGCAGCTTGGGAGCCGGAGGTTCAGATACGCAGTATTTT. It encodes CASSLGAGGSDTQYF.

The rearrangement links TRBV19 to TRBJ2-1; D is unresolved. Trimming shortened V by 6 bases and J by 2 bases, and 14 bases separated the two germline ends. Germline values: CDR1 LNHDA, CDR2 SQIVND (reference sequence). The CDR3 spans 15 residues. The DNA of the CDR3 is TGTGCCAGTAGCCCCAGACGCGGTACCTACAATGAGCAGTTCTTC. Translation gives CASSPRRGTYNEQFF.

The rearrangement joins TRBV6-1 to TRBJ1-3; D is undetermined. Trimming left V 3 bases short and J 9 bases short, with 6 bases between. The CDR3 is 11 amino acids. Germline V CDR1 and CDR2: MNHNS, SASEGT. CDR3 bases: TGTGCCAGCAGTGACACACGCACCATATATTTT. It encodes CASSDTRTIYF.

CDR3 nucleotide sequence: TGTGCCAGCTCACCACCGTACCCGGACAATGAGCAGTTCTTC. As protein: CASSPPYPDNEQFF. This chain links TRBV18 with TRBJ2-1; D unresolved. Trimming stripped 0 bases from V and 5 bases from J, with 8 bases between. CDR1 is KGHSH, CDR2 LQKENI, per germline. This CDR3 comprises 14 residues.

This chain's CDR3 is CASSLASGDYGYTF. CDR3 in DNA: TGTGCCAGCAGCTTAGCCAGCGGCGACTATGGCTACACCTTC. The chain combines TRBV11-2 with TRBJ1-2, with no clear D. Trimming pared 1 base from V and 3 bases from J, leaving 9 bases between. The CDR3 consists of 14 residues. Germline V gives CDR1 SGHAT, CDR2 FQNNGV.

This clone occurred once. The V and J genes are TRBV7-9 and TRBJ1-5; D not resolved. The germline V and J ends were trimmed by 2 bases and 4 bases, with 6 bases remaining between them. This CDR3 spans 13 amino acids. Germline V lookup: CDR1 SEHNR, CDR2 FQNEAQ (reference sequence). The chain's CDR3 is CASSLSHNQPQHF. DNA for the CDR3: TGTGCCAGCAGCTTAAGTCATAATCAGCCCCAGCATTTT.

This chain links TRBV18 with TRBJ2-1; the match to TRBD2 covers 12 bases. The CDR3 contains 14 residues. Germline V gene data show CDR1 as KGHSH and CDR2 as LQKENI. Trimming at V came to 6 bases and at J to 8 bases, leaving 5 bases not matched to a gene. The CDR3 bases are TGTGCCAGCTCTGGACTAGCGGGAAAGGATGAGCAGTTCTTC. Residues: CASSGLAGKDEQFF.

The genes are TRBV28 and TRBJ2-3; D gene uncertain. CDR3 size: 11 residues. Trimming pared 8 bases from V and 6 bases from J, leaving 9 bases between. Germline CDR1 MDHEN, CDR2 SYDVKM. As DNA, the CDR3 is TGTGCCAGCGGGATATCCGATACGCAGTATTTT. It translates to CASGISDTQYF.

CDR3 DNA: TGTGCCAGCAGCCCAGCGGGGCTAGCGGGAGTCAATGAGCAGTTCTTC. Translation gives CASSPAGLAGVNEQFF. The V call is TRBV7-6, the J call TRBJ2-1, with 10 positions matching TRBD2. This CDR3 spans 16 amino acids. CDR1 and CDR2 (germline): SGHVS, FNYEAQ. With 5 bases clipped from V and 6 bases from J, the junction kept 10 bases outside the gene matches.

This clone was found a few times. One end of the junction fails to match germline, which may point to a read error. The chain couples TRBV4-1 to TRBJ2-1, with 9 bases that match TRBD2. CDR1 MGHRA and CDR2 YSYEKL come from the germline V gene. CDR3 length: 16 residues. CDR3: CASRQDETSGYNEQFF. The CDR3 coding sequence is TGCGCCAGCAGACAAGACGAGACTAGCGGTTACAATGAGCAGTTCTTC.